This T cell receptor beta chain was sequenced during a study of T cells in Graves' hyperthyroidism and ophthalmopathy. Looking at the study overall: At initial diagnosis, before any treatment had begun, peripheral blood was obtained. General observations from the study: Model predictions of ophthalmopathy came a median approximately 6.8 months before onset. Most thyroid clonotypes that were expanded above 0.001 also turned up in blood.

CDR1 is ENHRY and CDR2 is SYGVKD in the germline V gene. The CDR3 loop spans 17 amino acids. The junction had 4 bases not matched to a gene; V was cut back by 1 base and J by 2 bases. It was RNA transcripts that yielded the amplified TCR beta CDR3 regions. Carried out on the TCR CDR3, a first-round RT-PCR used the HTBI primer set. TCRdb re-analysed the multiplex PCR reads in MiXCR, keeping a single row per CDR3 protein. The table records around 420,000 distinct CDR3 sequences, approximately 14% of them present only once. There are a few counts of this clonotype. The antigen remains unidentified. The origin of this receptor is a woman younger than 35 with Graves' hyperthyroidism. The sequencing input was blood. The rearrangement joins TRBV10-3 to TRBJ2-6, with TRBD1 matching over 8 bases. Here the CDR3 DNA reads TGTGCCATCAGTGAGTTCCAGGGGGCGGCTGGGGCCAACGTCCTGACTTTC. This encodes CAISEFQGAAGANVLTF.